This T cell receptor (beta chain) was recovered during a study of vaccination effects on CD4 cells after COVID-19 (dated 2022 in TCRdb). Context from the whole study: In the ViraFEST assay, PBMC were stimulated with viral peptide pools, and TCR sequencing was then used to find antigen-specific CD4+ T cell clonotypes based on their expansion. The study compared SARS-CoV-2 spike-specific CD4+ TCR repertoires before and after mRNA vaccination in COVID-19 convalescent patients and infection-naive vaccine recipients. A total of ten to eleven COVID-19 convalescent patients and a handful of SARS-CoV-2-naive healthy vaccine recipients were included in the full study. The Oncomine TCR Beta short-read assay on an Illumina iSeq 100 was used to sequence cultures from other donors in the study. A few million PBMC per well were cultured with about 10 ug/ml peptides in IMDM containing approximately 4.7% human AB serum, roughly 10 IU/ml IL-2 and gentamicin. Across the study, the median time from the second dose to post-vaccine sampling was 72 days (range 14 to 241).

General study outcomes and caveats: In healthy vaccine recipients, vaccine-induced clones were almost all SARS-CoV-2 mono-reactive, with only 1 of 255 being cross-reactive with common cold coronaviruses. Marked clonal contraction was observed in both infection-induced and vaccine-induced clones at late post-vaccination timepoints, consistent with waning T cell responses. Limitations of the study were the small number of convalescent patients and the absence of early post-infection timepoints.

CDR1 GTSNPN and CDR2 SVGIG were looked up in the germline V gene (reference sequence). After removal of 1 base from V and 7 bases from J, the junction retains 8 bases not matched to a gene. From the cysteine through the phenylalanine, the CDR3 covers 14 amino acids. Only the CDR3 portion is preserved as DNA: 42 bases, with reading frame beginning at the first base. Notes on this clone: What this receptor recognizes is not known. No clone much larger than this one lies a single base away; base qualities are absent.

The library was generated by the immunoSEQ multiplex PCR assay. DNA from the cultured and isolated CD4+ T cells underwent TCR beta CDR3 sequencing. The study's processing was this. Non-productive TCR sequences were discarded, and reads were trimmed to the CDR3 region, with only CDR3s of 7 or more amino acids retained. The MANAFEST web app was used to identify antigen-specific clonotypes by comparing expansion in peptide wells with expansion in reference cultures. Positive clones required FDR<0.05 expansion versus reference and all other wells, odds ratio above 5, and frequency above 0.1% in two replicate wells. Cross-reactive clonotypes were defined as significantly expanded in SARS-CoV-2 spike wells and in at least one common cold coronavirus spike condition. CDR3 similarity was assessed by Levenshtein distance using the stringdist R package, and unrooted trees were constructed with ape in R 3.6.1. Entries here come from immuneACCESS through TCRdb and include only in-frame sequences with V and J called. Some clones fail to appear in such tables; in the studies checked, an unresolved V gene covers under half of the shortfall, and the cause of the remainder is unknown. V, J and clone size are taken as reported in that table, and D and trimming were inferred from the DNA itself. This sample comprises tens of thousands of clones, over 75% of them detected only once. The biggest ten clones account for approximately 2.4% of the sample.

After about 10 days of culture, CD4+ T cells were isolated with the EasySep CD4+ T cell isolation kit. Each participant received two doses of an mRNA SARS-CoV-2 vaccine, either BNT162b2 or mRNA-1273. None of the healthy vaccine recipients had a prior SARS-CoV-2 infection, which was confirmed by nucleocapsid antibody tests that came back negative both before and after vaccination. On days 3 and 7, half of the culture medium was replaced with fresh IL-2-containing medium. Unless otherwise noted, each peptide stimulation condition was cultured in triplicate wells. Using Ficoll-Paque Plus gradient centrifugation, PBMC were separated from whole blood and then either used fresh or cryopreserved at -140C. Genomic DNA was extracted from cultured CD4+ T cells with the QIAamp micro DNA kit.

The sequence was collected from a human donor who received a COVID-19 vaccine. The sequenced sample was CD4+ T cells from PBMCs cultured without peptide, obtained after COVID-19 vaccination. The V and J segments used are TRBV30 and TRBJ1-2, and 8 junction bases match TRBD1. The bases read TGTGCCTGGAGTGGGACAGGGTTTCTGAGTGGCTACACCTTC. Translated, this gives CAWSGTGFLSGYTF.